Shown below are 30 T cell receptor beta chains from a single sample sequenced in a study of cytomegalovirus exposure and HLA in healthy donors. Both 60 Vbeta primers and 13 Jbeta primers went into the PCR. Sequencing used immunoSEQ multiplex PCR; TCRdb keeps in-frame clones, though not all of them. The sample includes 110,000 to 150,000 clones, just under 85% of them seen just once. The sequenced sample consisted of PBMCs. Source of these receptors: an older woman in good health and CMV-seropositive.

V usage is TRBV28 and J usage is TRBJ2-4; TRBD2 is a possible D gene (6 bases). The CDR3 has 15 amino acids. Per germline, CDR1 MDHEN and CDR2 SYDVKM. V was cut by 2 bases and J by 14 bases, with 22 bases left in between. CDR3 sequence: CASSLVSAGTTFKYF. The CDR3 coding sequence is TGTGCCAGCAGTTTAGTCTCTGCGGGAACTACATTCAAGTACTTC.

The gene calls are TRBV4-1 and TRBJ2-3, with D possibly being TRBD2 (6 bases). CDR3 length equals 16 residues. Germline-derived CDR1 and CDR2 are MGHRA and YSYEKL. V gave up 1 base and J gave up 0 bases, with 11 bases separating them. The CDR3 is CASSQVGGISTDTQYF. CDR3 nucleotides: TGCGCCAGCAGCCAAGTGGGCGGGATTAGCACAGATACGCAGTATTTT.

The CDR3 reads CSVEETGSDEQFF. The CDR3 bases are TGCAGCGTTGAAGAGACAGGGAGCGATGAGCAGTTCTTC. The V gene is TRBV29-1, the J gene TRBJ2-1, with 7 nucleotides matching TRBD1. The CDR3 is 13 amino acids. CDR1 is SQVTM and CDR2 is ANQGSEA in the germline V gene. V lost 0 bases and J lost 8; bases outside the gene matches: 4.

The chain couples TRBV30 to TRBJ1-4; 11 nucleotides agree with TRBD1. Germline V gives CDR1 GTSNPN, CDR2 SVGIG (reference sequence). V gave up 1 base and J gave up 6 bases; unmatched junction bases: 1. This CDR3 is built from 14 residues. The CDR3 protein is CAWSGGQGDEKLFF. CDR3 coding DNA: TGTGCCTGGAGTGGGGGACAGGGGGATGAAAAACTGTTTTTT. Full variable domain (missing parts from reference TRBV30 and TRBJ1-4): SQTIHQWPATLVQPVGSPLSLECTVEGTSNPNLYWYRQAAGRGLQLLFYSVGIGQISSEVPQNLSASRPQDRQFILSSKKLLLSDSGFYLCAWSGGQGDEKLFFGSGTQLSVL.

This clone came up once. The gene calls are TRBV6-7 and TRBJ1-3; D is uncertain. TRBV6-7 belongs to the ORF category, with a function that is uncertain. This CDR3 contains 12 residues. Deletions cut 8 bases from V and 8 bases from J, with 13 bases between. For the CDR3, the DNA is TGTGCCAGCCCCACCAGGAGGGACACCATATATTTT. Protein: CASPTRRDTIYF.

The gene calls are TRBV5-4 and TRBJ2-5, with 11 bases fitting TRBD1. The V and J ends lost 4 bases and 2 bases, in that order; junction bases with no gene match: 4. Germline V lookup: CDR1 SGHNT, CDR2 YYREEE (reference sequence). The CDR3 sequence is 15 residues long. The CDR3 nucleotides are TGTGCCAGCAGCACGGACAGGGGGCTACAAGAGACCCAGTACTTC. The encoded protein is CASSTDRGLQETQYF.

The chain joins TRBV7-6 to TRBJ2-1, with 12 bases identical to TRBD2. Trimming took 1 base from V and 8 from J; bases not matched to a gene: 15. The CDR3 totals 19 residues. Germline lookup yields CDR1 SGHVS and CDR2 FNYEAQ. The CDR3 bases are TGTGCCAGCAGCTTAGTCCGGACTAGCGGGACTCATTTGCGGGATGAGCAGTTCTTC. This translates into CASSLVRTSGTHLRDEQFF.

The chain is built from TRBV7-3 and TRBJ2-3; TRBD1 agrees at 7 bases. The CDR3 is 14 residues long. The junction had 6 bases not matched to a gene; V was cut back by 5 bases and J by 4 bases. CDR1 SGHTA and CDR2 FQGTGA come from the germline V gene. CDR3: CASSTGQTPDTQYF. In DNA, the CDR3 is TGTGCCAGCAGCACGGGACAGACGCCAGATACGCAGTATTTT.

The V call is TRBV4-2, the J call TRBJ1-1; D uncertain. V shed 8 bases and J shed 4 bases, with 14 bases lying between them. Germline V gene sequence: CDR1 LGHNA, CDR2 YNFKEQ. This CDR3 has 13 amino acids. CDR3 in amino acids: CASCLTAGTEAFF. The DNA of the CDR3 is TGTGCCAGCTGTCTAACGGCGGGCACTGAAGCTTTCTTT.

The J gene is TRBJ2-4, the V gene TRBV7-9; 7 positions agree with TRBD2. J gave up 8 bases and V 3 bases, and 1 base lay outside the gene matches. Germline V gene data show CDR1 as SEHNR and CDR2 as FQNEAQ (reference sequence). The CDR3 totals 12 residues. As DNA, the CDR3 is TGTGCCAGCAGCTTTGGGGGGGACATTCAGTACTTC. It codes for CASSFGGDIQYF.

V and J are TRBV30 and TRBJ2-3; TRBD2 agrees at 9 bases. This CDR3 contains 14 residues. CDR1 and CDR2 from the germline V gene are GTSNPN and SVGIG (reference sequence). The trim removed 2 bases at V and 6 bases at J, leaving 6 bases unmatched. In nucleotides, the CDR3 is TGTGCCTGGAGTACAGGGACTAGCATGGATACGCAGTATTTT. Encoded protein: CAWSTGTSMDTQYF.

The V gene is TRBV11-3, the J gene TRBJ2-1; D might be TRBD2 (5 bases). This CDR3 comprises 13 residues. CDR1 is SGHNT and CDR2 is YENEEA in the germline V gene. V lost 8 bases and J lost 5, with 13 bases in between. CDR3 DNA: TGTGCCAGCCTGCGGCAGACTAACAATGAGCAGTTCTTC. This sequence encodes CASLRQTNNEQFF. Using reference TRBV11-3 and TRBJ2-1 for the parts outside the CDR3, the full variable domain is EAGVVQSPRYKIIEKKQPVAFWCNPISGHNTLYWYLQNLGQGPELLIRYENEEAVDDSQLPKDRFSAERLKGVDSTLKIQPAELGDSAVYLCASLRQTNNEQFFGPGTRLTVL.

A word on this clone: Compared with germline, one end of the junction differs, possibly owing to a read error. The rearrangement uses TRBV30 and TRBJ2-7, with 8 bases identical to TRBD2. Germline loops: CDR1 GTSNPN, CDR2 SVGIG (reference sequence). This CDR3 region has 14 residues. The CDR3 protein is CAWGVERERYEQYF. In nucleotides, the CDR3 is TGTGCCTGGGGTGTAGAGCGGGAGCGCTACGAGCAGTACTTC.

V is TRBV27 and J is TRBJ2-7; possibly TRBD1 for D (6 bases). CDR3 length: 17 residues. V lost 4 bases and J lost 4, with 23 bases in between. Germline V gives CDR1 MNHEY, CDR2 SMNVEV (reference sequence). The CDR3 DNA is TGTGCCAGCAGTTCTTATTCAGCAACAGGGTTTGGGTACGAGCAGTACTTC. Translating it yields CASSSYSATGFGYEQYF.

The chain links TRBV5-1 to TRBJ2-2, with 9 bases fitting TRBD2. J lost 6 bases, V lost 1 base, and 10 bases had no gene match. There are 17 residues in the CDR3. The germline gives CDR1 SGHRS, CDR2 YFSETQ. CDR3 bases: TGCGCCAGCAGCTTGCCTAGCGGGAATGAATCACCCGGGGAGCTGTTTTTT. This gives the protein CASSLPSGNESPGELFF.

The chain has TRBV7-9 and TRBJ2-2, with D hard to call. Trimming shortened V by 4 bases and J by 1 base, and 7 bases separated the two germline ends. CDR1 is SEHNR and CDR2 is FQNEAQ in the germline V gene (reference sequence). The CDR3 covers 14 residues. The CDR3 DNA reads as TGTGCCAGCAGCTCCCCAATGAACACCGGGGAGCTGTTTTTT. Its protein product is CASSSPMNTGELFF. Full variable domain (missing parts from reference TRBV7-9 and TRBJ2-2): DTGVSQNPRHKITKRGQNVTFRCDPISEHNRLYWYRQTLGQGPEFLTYFQNEAQLEKSRLLSDRFSAERPKGSFSTLEIQRTEQGDSAMYLCASSSPMNTGELFFGEGSRLTVL.

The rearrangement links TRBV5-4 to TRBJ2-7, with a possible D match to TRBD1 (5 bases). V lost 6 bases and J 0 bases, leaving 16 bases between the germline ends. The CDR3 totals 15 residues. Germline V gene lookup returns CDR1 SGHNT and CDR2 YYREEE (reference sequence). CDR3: CASTEYQGTSYEQYF. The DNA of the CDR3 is TGTGCCAGCACGGAGTACCAGGGAACCTCCTACGAGCAGTACTTC.

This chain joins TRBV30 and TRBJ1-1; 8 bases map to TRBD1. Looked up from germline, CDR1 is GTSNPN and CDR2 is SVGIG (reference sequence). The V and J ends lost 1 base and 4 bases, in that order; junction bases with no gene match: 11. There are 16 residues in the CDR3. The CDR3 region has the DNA TGTGCCTGGAGTGACAGGGGGGGATATCGAGGCACTGAAGCTTTCTTT. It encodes CAWSDRGGYRGTEAFF.

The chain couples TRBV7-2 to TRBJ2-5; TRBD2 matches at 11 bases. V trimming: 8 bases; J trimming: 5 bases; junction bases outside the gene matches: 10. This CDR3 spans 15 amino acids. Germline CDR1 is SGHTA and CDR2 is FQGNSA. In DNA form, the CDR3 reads TGTGCCAGCGCCACTAGCGGGAGACGAGGCGAGACCCAGTACTTC. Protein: CASATSGRRGETQYF.

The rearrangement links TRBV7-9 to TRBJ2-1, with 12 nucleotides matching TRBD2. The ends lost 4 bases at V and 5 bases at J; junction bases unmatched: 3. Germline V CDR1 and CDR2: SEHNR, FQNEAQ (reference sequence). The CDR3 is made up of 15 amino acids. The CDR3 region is CASSSTSGRNNEQFF. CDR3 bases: TGTGCCAGCAGCTCTACTAGCGGGAGGAACAATGAGCAGTTCTTC.

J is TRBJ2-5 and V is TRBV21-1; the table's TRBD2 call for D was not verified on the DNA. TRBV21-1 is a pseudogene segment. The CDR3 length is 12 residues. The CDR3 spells CASSRRGETQYF. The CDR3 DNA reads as TGTGCCAGCAGCAGACGGGGGGAGACCCAGTACTTC.

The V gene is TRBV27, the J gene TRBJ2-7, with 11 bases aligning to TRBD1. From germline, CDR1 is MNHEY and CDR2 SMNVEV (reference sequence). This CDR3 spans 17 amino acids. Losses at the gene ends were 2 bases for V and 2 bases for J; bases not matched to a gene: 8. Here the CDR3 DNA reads TGTGCCAGCAGTTTAAAGGTGTGGGGACAGGGGGCCTACGAGCAGTACTTC. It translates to CASSLKVWGQGAYEQYF.

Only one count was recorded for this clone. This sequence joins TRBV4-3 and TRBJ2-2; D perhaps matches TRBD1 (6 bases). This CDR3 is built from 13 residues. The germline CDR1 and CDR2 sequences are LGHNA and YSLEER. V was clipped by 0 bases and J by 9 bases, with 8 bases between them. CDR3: CASSQDRDRELFF. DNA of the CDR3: TGCGCCAGCAGCCAAGATCGGGACAGGGAGCTGTTTTTT.

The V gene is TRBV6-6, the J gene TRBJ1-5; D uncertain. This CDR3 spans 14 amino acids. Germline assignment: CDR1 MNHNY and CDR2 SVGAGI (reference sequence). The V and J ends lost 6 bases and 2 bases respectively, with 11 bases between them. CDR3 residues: CASRVTIGNQPQHF. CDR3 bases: TGTGCCAGCAGAGTCACAATTGGCAATCAGCCCCAGCATTTT.

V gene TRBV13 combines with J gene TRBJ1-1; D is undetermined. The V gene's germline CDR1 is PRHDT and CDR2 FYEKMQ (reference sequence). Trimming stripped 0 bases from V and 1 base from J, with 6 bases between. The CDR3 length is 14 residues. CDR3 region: CASSLGSSNTEAFF. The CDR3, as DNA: TGTGCCAGCAGCTTAGGTAGTTCGAACACTGAAGCTTTCTTT. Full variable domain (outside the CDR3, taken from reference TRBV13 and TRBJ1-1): AAGVIQSPRHLIKEKRETATLKCYPIPRHDTVYWYQQGPGQDPQFLISFYEKMQSDKGSIPDRFSAQQFSDYHSELNMSSLELGDSALYFCASSLGSSNTEAFFGQGTRLTVV.

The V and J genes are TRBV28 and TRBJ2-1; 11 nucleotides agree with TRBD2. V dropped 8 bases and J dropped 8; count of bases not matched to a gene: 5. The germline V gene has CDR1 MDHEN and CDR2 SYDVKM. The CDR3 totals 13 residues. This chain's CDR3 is CASVLAGADEQFF. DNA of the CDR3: TGTGCCAGCGTACTAGCGGGAGCGGATGAGCAGTTCTTC.

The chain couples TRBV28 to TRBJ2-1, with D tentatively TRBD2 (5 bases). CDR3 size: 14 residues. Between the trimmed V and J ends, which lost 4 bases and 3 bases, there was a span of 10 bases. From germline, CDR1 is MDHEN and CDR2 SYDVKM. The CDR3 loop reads CASSSISDYNEQFF. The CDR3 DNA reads TGTGCCAGCAGTTCGATTAGCGACTACAATGAGCAGTTCTTC.

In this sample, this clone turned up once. DNA for the CDR3: TGTGCCAGCAGCCTCCCTAGGAACTCGCGGGGCTACACCTTC. Its protein is CASSLPRNSRGYTF. This rearrangement joins TRBV28 to TRBJ1-2; D is unclear. CDR1 and CDR2 from the germline V gene are MDHEN and SYDVKM. The CDR3 spans 14 residues. V gave up 6 bases and J gave up 8 bases, with 19 bases separating them.

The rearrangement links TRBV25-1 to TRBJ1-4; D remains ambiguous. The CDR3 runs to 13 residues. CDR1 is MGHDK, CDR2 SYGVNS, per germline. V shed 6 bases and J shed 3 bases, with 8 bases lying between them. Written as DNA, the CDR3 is TGTGCCAGCAGCCTTCTAGCTAATGAAAAACTGTTTTTT. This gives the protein CASSLLANEKLFF.

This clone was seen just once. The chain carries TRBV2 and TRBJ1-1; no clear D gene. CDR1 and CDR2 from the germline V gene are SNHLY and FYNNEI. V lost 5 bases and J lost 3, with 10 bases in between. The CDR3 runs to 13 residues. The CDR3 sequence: CASSRSEDTEAFF. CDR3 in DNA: TGTGCCAGCAGTAGGTCTGAGGACACTGAAGCTTTCTTT.